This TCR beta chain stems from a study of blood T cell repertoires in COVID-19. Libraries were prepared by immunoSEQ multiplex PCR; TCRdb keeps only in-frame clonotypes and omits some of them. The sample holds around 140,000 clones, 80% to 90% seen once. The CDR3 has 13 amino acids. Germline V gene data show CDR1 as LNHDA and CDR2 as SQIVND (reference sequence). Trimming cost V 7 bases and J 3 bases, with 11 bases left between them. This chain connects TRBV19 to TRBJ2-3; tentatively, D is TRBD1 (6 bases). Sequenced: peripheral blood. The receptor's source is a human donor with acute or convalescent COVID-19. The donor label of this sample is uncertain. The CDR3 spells CASTWGQTDTQYF. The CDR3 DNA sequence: TGTGCCAGTACGTGGGGGCAGACAGATACGCAGTATTTT.